This section outlines one T cell receptor beta chain sequence together with its context. What antigen it recognizes has not been identified. No clone much larger than this one lies a single base away; base qualities are absent. This record belongs to a study of T cell repertoires in cytomegalovirus infection (dated by TCRdb to between 2018 and 2021). Context from the whole study: Donor HLA type was relevant to the analysis, as public TCR beta signatures indicated carriage of CMV infection together with the matching HLA type.

Sequenced on an Illumina HiSeq 1500. Starting from the raw public reads, TCRdb applied fastp trimming at Q25, assembled clones with MiXCR and retained in-frame beta chains. Rows with a matching CDR3 protein are joined into one entry that keeps the most common DNA and genes. The table for this sample lists roughly 720,000 distinct CDR3 sequences; approximately 34% of them were counted only once. The ten largest clones add up to under 3% of the sample. The CDR3 runs 12 amino acids, cysteine and phenylalanine included. The DNA shown is the 36-base CDR3, in frame from base 1. The junction carries 9 bases between V and J, which are trimmed by 5 bases and 5 bases respectively. Broad study findings and their caveats: In the ex vivo response, HLA-C-restricted CMV-specific TCR beta clonotypes were dominant, and in two of eight donors the single most frequent clonotype came from this HLA-C-restricted group. Cumulative frequency of public TCR beta family members discriminated carriers of CMV infection plus the relevant HLA type in this cohort and an independent approximately 360-donor cohort.

This sequence was found in a human donor in good health (CMV status not recorded). Some clones in this sample may be carry-over from other donors' samples. The sequence links TRBV12-3 or TRBV12-4 to TRBJ2-5; too little of a D gene remains to name it. The sequencing sample was made of PBMCs. The CDR3 protein: CASSPTPETQYF. The nucleotide sequence reads as follows: TGTGCCAGCAGTCCGACCCCGGAGACCCAGTACTTC.